This T cell receptor beta chain is drawn from a study of cytomegalovirus exposure and HLA in healthy donors. Comments on this clone: The antigen is undetermined.

This CDR3 contains 15 residues. Germline V gene sequence: CDR1 MNHNY, CDR2 SVGAGI (reference sequence). V lost 7 bases and J lost 6; bases outside the gene matches: 12. Study outcomes and limitations: Generally TCR sequences proved uncommon, though certain public TCRs appeared in numerous donors.

The PCR made use of 60 Vbeta and 13 Jbeta primers. TCRdb keeps only in-frame clones here, not all; method: immunoSEQ multiplex PCR. The profile covers 110,000 to 150,000 clones, with 80% appearing a single time and about 5% taken by the ten largest. The chain couples TRBV6-6 to TRBJ1-5; TRBD1 aligns across 7 bases. The sequenced sample consisted of PBMCs. The sequence came from a man aged 35 to 55 in good health and CMV-seronegative. The CDR3 sequence is CASTGRQGLRQPQHF. DNA of the CDR3: TGTGCCAGCACCGGGCGACAGGGTCTCCGTCAGCCCCAGCATTTT.